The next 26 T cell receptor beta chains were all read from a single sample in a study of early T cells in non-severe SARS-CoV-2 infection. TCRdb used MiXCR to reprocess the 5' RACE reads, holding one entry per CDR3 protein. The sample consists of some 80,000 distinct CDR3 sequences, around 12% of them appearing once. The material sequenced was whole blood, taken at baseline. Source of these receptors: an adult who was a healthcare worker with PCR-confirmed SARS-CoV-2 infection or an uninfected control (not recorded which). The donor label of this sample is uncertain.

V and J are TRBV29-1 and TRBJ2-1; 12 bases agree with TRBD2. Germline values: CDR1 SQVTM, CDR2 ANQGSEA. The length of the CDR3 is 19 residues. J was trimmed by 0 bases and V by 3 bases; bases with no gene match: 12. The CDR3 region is CSVDGQLAGGRNSYNEQFF. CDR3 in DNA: TGCAGCGTTGACGGCCAACTAGCGGGAGGCCGAAACTCCTACAATGAGCAGTTCTTC.

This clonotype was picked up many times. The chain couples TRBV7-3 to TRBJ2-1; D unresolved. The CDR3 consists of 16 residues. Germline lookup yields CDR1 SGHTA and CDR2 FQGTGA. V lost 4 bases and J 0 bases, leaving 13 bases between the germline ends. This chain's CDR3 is CASSSYTTSSYNEQFF. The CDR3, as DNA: TGTGCCAGCAGCTCGTACACAACGAGCTCCTACAATGAGCAGTTCTTC.

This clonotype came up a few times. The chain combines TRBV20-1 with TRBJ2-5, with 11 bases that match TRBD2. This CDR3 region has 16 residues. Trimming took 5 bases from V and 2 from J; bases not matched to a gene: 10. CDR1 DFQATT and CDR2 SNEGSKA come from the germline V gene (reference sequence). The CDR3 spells CSAVGLAAEIQETQYF. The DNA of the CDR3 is TGCAGTGCTGTGGGACTAGCGGCAGAAATTCAAGAGACCCAGTACTTC.

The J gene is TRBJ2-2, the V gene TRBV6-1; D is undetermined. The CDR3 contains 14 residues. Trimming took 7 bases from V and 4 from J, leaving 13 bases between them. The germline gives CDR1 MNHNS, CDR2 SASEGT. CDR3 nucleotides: TGTGCCAGCATTTACGGGCTGGGCACCGGGGAGCTGTTTTTT. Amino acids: CASIYGLGTGELFF.

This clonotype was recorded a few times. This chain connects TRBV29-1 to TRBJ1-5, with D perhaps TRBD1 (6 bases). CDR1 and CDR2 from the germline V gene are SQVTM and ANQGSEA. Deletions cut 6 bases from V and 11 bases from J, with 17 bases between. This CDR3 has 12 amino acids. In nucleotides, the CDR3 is TGCAGCGTCCTAGGGGGGATTGGGACCCAGCATTTT. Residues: CSVLGGIGTQHF.

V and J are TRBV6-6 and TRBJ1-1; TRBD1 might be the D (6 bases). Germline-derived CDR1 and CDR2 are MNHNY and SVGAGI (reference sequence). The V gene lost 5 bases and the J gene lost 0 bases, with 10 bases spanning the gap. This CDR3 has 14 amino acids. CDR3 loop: CASSAGGLNTEAFF. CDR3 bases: TGTGCCAGCAGTGCCGGGGGGCTGAACACTGAAGCTTTCTTT.

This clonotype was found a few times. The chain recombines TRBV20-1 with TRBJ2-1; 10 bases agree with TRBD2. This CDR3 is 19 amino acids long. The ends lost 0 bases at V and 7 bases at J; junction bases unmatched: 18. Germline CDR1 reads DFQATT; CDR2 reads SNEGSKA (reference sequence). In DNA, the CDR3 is TGCAGTGCTAGAGACCCACCTTCTAGCGGGGGCCCAGGGATAAATGAGCAGTTCTTC. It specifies CSARDPPSSGGPGINEQFF.

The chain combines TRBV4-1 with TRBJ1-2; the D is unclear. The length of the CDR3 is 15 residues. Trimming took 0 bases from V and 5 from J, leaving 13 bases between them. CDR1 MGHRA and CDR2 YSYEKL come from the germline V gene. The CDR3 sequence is CASSQESGPGYGYTF. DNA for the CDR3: TGCGCCAGCAGCCAAGAAAGCGGGCCGGGATATGGCTACACCTTC.

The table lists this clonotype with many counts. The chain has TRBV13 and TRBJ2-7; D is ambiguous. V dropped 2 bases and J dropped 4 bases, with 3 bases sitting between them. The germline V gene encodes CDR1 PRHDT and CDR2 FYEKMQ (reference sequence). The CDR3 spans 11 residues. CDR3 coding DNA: TGTGCCAGCAGCTTAAATTACGAGCAGTACTTC. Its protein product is CASSLNYEQYF.

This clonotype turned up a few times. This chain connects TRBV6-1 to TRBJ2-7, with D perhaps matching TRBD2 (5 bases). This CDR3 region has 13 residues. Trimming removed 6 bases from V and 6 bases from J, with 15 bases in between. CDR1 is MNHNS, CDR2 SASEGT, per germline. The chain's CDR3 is CASRVTAGFEQYF. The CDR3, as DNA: TGTGCCAGCAGGGTCACGGCGGGCTTCGAGCAGTACTTC.

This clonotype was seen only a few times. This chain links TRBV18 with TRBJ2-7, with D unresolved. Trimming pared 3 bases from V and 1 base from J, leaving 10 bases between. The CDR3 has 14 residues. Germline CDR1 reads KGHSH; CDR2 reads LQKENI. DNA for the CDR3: TGTGCCAGCTCACCCTCCTCTCTGTCCTACGAGCAGTACTTC. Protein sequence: CASSPSSLSYEQYF.

CDR3 bases: TGTGCCAGCAGCTTCTCGGGTTCCTATAATTCACCCCTCCACTTT. Its protein is CASSFSGSYNSPLHF. The chain links TRBV5-6 to TRBJ1-6; no firm D call. V lost 2 bases, J lost 1 base, and 7 bases lay in between. Looked up from germline, CDR1 is SGHDT and CDR2 is YYEEEE. The CDR3 is 15 residues long.

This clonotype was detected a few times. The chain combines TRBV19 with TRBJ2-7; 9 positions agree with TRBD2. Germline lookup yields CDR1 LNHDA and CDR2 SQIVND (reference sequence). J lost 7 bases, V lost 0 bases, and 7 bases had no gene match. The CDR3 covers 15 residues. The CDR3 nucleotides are TGTGCCAGTAGTATAGATGATCCGGCGGGAGGGGAGCAGTACTTC. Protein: CASSIDDPAGGEQYF. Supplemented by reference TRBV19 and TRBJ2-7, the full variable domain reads DGGITQSPKYLFRKEGQNVTLSCEQNLNHDAMYWYRQDPGQGLRLIYYSQIVNDFQKGDIAEGYSVSREKKESFPLTVTSAQKNPTAFYLCASSIDDPAGGEQYFGPGTRLTVT.

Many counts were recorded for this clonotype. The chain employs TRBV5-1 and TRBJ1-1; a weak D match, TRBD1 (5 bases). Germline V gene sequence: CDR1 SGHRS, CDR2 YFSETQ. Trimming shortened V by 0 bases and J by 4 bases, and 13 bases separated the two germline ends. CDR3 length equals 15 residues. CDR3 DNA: TGCGCCAGCAGCTTGGCCGGGGGTGCGGCCACTGAAGCTTTCTTT. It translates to CASSLAGGAATEAFF.

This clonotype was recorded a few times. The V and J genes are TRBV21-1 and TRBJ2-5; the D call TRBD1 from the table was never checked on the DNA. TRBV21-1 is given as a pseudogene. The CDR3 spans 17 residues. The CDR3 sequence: CASSMTRGRRPQETQYF. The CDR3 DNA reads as TGTGCCAGCAGCATGACAAGGGGACGCAGGCCCCAAGAGACCCAGTACTTC.

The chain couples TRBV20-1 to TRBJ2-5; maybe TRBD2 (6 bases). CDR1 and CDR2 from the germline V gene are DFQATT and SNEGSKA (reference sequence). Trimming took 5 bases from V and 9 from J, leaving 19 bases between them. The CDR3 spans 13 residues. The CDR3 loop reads CSAPGPVGEAQYF. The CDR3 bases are TGCAGTGCTCCCGGCCCTGTGGGGGAGGCCCAGTACTTC.

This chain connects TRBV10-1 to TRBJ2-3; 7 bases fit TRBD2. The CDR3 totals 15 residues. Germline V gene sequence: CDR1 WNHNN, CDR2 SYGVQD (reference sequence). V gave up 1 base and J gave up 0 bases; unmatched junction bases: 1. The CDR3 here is CASSELAGSTDTQYF. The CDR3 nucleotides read TGCGCCAGCAGTGAGTTAGCGGGTAGCACAGATACGCAGTATTTT.

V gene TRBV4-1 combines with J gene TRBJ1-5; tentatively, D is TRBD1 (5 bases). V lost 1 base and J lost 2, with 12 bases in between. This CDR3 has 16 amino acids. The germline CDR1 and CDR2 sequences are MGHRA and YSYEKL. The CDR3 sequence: CASSQVWDAGNQPQHF. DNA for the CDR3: TGCGCCAGCAGCCAAGTTTGGGACGCGGGCAATCAGCCCCAGCATTTT.

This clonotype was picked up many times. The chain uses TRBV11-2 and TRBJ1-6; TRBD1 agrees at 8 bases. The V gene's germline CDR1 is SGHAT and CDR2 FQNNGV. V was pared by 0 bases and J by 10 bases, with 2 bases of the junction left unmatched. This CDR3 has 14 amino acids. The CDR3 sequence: CASSLEQGESPLHF. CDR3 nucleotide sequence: TGTGCCAGCAGCTTAGAACAGGGGGAATCACCCCTCCACTTT.

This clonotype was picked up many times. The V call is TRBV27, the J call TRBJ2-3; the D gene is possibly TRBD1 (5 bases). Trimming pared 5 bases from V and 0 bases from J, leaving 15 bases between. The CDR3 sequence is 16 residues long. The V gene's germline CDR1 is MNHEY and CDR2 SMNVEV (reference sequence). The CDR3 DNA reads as TGTGCCAGCAGTGCAGGGCTATCTACTAGCACAGATACGCAGTATTTT. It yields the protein CASSAGLSTSTDTQYF.

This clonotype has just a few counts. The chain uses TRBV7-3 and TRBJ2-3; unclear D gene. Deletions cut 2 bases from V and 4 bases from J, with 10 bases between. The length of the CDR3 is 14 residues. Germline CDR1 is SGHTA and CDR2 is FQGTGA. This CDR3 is CASSLSGPPDTQYF. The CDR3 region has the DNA TGTGCCAGCAGCTTATCAGGTCCGCCAGATACGCAGTATTTT.

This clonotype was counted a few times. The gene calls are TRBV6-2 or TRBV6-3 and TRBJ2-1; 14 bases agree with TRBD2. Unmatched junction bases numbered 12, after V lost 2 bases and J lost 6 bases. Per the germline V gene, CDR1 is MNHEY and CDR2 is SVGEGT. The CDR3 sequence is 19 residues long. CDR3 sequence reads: CASSYARGLAGGSVNEQFF. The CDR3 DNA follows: TGTGCCAGCAGTTACGCGAGAGGACTAGCGGGGGGTTCGGTCAATGAGCAGTTCTTC.

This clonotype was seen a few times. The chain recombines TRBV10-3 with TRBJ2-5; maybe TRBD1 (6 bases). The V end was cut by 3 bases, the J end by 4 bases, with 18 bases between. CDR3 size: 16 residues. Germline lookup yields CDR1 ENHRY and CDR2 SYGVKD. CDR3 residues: CAISEQLKGDLETQYF. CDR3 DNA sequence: TGTGCCATCAGTGAACAACTGAAGGGGGATTTAGAGACCCAGTACTTC.

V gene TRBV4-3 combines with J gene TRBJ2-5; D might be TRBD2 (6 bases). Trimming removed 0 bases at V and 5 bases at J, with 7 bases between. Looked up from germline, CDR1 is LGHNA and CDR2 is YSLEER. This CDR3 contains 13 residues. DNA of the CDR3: TGCGCCAGCAGCCAAGATGGGAGGGAGACCCAGTACTTC. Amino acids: CASSQDGRETQYF.

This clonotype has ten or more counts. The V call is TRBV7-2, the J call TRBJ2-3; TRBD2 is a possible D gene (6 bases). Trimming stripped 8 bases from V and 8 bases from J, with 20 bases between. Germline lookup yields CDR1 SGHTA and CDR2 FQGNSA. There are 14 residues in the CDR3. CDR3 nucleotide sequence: TGTGCCAGCCACTTAGGGGACTGGCGAAGTACGCAGTATTTT. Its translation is CASHLGDWRSTQYF.

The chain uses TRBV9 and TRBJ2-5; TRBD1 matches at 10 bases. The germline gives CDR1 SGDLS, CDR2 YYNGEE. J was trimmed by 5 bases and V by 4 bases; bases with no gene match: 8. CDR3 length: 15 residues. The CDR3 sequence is CASSLQDRGRETQYF. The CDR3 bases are TGTGCCAGCAGCCTCCAGGACAGGGGGAGGGAGACCCAGTACTTC.